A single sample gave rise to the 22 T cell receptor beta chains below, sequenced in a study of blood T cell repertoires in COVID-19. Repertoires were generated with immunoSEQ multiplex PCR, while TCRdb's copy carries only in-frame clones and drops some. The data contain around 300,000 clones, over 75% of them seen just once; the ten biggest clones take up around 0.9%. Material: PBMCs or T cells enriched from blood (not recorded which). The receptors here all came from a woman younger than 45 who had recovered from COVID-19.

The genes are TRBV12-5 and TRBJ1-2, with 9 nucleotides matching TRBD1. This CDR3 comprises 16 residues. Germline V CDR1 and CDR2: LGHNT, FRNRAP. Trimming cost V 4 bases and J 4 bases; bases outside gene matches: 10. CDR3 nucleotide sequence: TGTGCTAGTGGTTCTCAACAGGGGGCGCTTACCTATGGCTACACCTTC. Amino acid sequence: CASGSQQGALTYGYTF. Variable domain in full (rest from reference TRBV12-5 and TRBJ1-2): DARVTQTPRHKVTEMGQEVTMRCQPILGHNTVFWYRQTMMQGLELLAYFRNRAPLDDSGMPKDRFSAEMPDATLATLKIQPSEPRDSAVYFCASGSQQGALTYGYTFGSGTRLTVV.

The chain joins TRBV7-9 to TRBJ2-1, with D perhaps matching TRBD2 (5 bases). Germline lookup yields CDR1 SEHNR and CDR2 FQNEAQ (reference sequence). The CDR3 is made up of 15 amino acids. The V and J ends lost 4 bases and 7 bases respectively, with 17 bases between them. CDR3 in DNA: TGTGCCAGCAGCTCCATCGGAGGACGGTTGAATGAGCAGTTCTTC. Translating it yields CASSSIGGRLNEQFF.

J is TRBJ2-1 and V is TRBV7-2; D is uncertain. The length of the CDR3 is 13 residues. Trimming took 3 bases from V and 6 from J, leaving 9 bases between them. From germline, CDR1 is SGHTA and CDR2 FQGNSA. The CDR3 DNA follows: TGTGCCAGCAGCTTCGGCGGTCTCAATGAGCAGTTCTTC. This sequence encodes CASSFGGLNEQFF.

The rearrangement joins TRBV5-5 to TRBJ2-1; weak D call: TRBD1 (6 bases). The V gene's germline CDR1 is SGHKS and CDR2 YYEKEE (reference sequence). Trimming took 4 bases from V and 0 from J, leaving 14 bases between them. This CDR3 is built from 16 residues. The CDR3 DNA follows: TGTGCCAGCAGCCGGACCGGACAGATCTCCTACAATGAGCAGTTCTTC. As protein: CASSRTGQISYNEQFF.

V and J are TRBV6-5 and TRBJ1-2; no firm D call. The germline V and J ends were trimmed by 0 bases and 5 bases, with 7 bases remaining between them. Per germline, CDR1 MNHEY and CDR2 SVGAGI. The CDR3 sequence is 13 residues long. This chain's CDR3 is CASSYSLSYGYTF. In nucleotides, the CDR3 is TGTGCCAGCAGTTACTCGCTGAGTTATGGCTACACCTTC.

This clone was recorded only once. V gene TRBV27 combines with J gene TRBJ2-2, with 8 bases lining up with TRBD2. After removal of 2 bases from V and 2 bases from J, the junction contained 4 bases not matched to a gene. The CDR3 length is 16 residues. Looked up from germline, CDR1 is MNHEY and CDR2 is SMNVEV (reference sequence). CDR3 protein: CASSLRSGANTGELFF. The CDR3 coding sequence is TGTGCCAGCAGTTTACGTAGCGGGGCTAACACCGGGGAGCTGTTTTTT.

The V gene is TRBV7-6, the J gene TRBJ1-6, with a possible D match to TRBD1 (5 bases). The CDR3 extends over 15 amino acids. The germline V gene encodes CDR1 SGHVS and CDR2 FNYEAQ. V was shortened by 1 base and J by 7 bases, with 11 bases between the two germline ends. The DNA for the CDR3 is TGTGCCAGCAGCTTAGTGGCCCAGGGAAATTCACCCCTCCACTTT. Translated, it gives CASSLVAQGNSPLHF.

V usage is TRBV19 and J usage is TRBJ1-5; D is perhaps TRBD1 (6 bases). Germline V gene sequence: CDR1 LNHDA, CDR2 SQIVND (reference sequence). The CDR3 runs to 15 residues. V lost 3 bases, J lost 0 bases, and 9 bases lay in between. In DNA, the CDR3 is TGTGCCAGTAGTATCCTGGACAGTAGCAATCAGCCCCAGCATTTT. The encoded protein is CASSILDSSNQPQHF.

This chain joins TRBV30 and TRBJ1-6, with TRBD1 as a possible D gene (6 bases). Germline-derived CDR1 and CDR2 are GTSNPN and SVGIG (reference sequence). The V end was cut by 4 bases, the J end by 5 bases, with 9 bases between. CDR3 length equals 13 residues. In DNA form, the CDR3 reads TGTGCCTGGAACACAGGGCATAATTCACCCCTCCACTTT. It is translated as CAWNTGHNSPLHF.

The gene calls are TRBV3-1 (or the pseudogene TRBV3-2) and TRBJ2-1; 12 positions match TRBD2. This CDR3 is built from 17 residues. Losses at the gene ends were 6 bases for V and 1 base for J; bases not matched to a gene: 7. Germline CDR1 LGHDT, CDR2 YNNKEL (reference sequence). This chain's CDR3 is CASSLAGGSLSYNEQFF. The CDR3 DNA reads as TGTGCCAGCAGTCTAGCGGGAGGGTCATTGTCCTACAATGAGCAGTTCTTC.

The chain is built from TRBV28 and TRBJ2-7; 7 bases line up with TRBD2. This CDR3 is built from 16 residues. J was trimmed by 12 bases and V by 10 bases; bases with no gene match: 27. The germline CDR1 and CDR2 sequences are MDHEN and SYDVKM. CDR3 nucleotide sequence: TGTGCCACCACAGGTCAAAGGTGGGAGGGTACTTTTAAGGGGTACTTC. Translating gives CATTGQRWEGTFKGYF. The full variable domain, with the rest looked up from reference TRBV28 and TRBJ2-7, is DVKVTQSSRYLVKRTGEKVFLECVQDMDHENMFWYRQDPGLGLRLIYFSYDVKMKEKGDIPEGYSVSREKKERFSLILESASTNQTSMYLCATTGQRWEGTFKGYFGPGTRLTVT.

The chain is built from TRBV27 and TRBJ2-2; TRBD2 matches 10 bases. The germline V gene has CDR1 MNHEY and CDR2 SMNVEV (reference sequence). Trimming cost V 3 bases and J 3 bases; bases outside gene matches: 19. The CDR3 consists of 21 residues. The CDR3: CASSLRGLWASGGLDTGELFF. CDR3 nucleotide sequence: TGTGCCAGCAGTTTGCGTGGTTTGTGGGCTAGCGGGGGACTGGACACCGGGGAGCTGTTTTTT.

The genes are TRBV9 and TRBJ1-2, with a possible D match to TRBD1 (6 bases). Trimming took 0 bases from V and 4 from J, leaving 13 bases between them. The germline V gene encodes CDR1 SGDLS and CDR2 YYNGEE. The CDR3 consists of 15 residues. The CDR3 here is CASSVEPGQSYGYTF. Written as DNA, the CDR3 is TGTGCCAGCAGCGTAGAGCCCGGACAGAGCTATGGCTACACCTTC.

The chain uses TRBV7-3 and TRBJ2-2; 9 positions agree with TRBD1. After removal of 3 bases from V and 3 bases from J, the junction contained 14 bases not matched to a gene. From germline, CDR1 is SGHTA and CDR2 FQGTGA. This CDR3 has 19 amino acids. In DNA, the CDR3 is TGTGCCAGCAGCTTGACGGCCTCGGACAGGGGACACCACACCGGGGAGCTGTTTTTT. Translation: CASSLTASDRGHHTGELFF.

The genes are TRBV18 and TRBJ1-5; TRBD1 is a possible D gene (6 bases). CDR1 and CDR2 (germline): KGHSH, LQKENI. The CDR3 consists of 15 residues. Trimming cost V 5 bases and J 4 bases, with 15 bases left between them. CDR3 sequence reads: CASSSAQGLNQPQHF. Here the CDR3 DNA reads TGTGCCAGCTCATCGGCTCAGGGGCTGAATCAGCCCCAGCATTTT.

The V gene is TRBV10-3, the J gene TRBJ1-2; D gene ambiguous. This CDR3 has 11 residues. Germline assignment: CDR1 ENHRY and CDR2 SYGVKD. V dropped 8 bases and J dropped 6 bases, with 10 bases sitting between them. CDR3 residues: CAIYSRNGYTF. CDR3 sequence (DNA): TGTGCCATCTACAGCAGGAATGGCTACACCTTC.

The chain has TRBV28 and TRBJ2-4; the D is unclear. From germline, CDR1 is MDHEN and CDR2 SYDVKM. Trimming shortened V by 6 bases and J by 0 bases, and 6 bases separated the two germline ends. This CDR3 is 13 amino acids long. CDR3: CASSQVAKNIQYF. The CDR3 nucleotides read TGTGCCAGCAGCCAGGTAGCCAAAAACATTCAGTACTTC.

CDR3 sequence reads: CASSPTGLNTEAFF. The CDR3 DNA reads as TGTGCCAGCAGTCCGACGGGTCTGAACACTGAAGCTTTCTTT. This chain links TRBV27 with TRBJ1-1, with D unclear. Deletions cut 5 bases from V and 0 bases from J, with 10 bases between. The CDR3 loop spans 14 amino acids. CDR1 is MNHEY, CDR2 SMNVEV, per germline (reference sequence).

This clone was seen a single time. The CDR3 sequence is CASSLGTGKNEQFF. In DNA form, the CDR3 reads TGTGCCAGCAGCTTGGGGACAGGGAAGAATGAGCAGTTCTTC. The V gene is TRBV13, the J gene TRBJ2-1, with TRBD1 matching over 9 bases. V lost 3 bases, J lost 7 bases, and 4 bases stayed unmatched. The CDR3 sequence is 14 residues long. The V gene's germline CDR1 is PRHDT and CDR2 FYEKMQ (reference sequence).

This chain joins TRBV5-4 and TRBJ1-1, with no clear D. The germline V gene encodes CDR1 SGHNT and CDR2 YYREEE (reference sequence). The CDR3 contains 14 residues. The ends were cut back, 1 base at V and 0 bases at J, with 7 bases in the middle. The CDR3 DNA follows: TGTGCCAGCAGCTTGTCCAGAATGAACACTGAAGCTTTCTTT. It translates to CASSLSRMNTEAFF. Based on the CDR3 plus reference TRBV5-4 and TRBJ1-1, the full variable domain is ETGVTQSPTHLIKTRGQQVTLRCSSQSGHNTVSWYQQALGQGPQFIFQYYREEENGRGNFPPRFSGLQFPNYSSELNVNALELDDSALYLCASSLSRMNTEAFFGQGTRLTVV.

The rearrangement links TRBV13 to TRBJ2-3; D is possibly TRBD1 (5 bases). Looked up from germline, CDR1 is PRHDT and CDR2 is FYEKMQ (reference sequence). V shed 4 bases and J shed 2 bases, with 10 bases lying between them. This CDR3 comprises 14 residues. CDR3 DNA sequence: TGTGCCAGCAGCTCGACAGTTACCACAGATACGCAGTATTTT. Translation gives CASSSTVTTDTQYF.

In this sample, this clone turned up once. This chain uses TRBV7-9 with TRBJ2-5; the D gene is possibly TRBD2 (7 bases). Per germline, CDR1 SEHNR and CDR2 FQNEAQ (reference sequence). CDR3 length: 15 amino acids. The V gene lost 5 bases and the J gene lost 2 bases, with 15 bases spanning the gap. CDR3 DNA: TGTGCCAGCAGCCAAGTAGGGGGGGGTCAAGAGACCCAGTACTTC. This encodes CASSQVGGGQETQYF.